Shown below are 4 T cell receptor beta chains from a single sample sequenced in a study of blood T cell repertoires in COVID-19. Produced via immunoSEQ multiplex PCR; TCRdb's table is partial and in-frame only. The sample lists some 96,000 clones, roughly nine tenths seen once, with less than 2% in the top ten. Material: peripheral blood. The receptor set was obtained from a man aged 55 to 70 with acute or convalescent COVID-19.

The rearrangement links TRBV6-1 to TRBJ1-2; weak D call: TRBD1 (5 bases). In germline, CDR1 is MNHNS, CDR2 SASEGT. This CDR3 region has 16 residues. Trimming left V 2 bases short and J 5 bases short, with 18 bases between. CDR3: CASSELASRAVYGYTF. CDR3 sequence (DNA): TGTGCCAGCAGTGAACTTGCGAGCAGGGCCGTTTATGGCTACACCTTC.

The chain couples TRBV5-1 to TRBJ2-1; 8 bases are a match to TRBD2. CDR1 SGHRS and CDR2 YFSETQ come from the germline V gene. The CDR3 is 15 residues long. The V gene end was trimmed by 1 base and the J gene end by 7 bases; junction bases not matched to a gene: 7. The CDR3 is CASSLSPGGMNEQFF. As DNA, the CDR3 is TGCGCCAGCAGCTTGTCTCCGGGGGGGATGAATGAGCAGTTCTTC.

CDR3 residues: CAIQGTGEKLFF. In DNA form, the CDR3 reads TGTGCCATCCAAGGGACAGGCGAAAAACTGTTTTTT. This chain joins TRBV10-3 and TRBJ1-4; the match to TRBD1 covers 8 bases. Germline V gene sequence: CDR1 ENHRY, CDR2 SYGVKD. V was pared by 8 bases and J by 8 bases, with 4 bases of the junction left unmatched. The CDR3 sequence is 12 residues long.

The gene calls are TRBV12-3 or TRBV12-4 and TRBJ1-2; D might be TRBD1 (6 bases). V shed 3 bases and J shed 6 bases, with 11 bases lying between them. This CDR3 is built from 13 residues. The CDR3 nucleotides read TGTGCCAGCAGTTTTAGGGGGGGCCATGGCTACACCTTC. It specifies CASSFRGGHGYTF.